The entry that follows covers one T cell receptor beta chain sequence. Libraries were prepared by immunoSEQ multiplex PCR; TCRdb keeps only in-frame clonotypes and omits some of them. The data show 350,000 or so clones, with about 90% seen just once and around 7% held by the top ten. These data belong to a study of blood T cell repertoires in COVID-19. This CDR3 contains 17 residues. The J segment lost 2 bases and the V segment lost 0 bases, leaving 9 bases of the junction unmatched. The V gene's germline CDR1 is SGHRS and CDR2 YFSETQ. This receptor was identified in a man younger than 35 with active or convalescent COVID-19. The sequencing sample was made of peripheral blood. The chain carries TRBV5-1 and TRBJ1-1, with TRBD1 identical over 8 bases. The CDR3 bases are TGCGCCAGCAGCTTGGTAAGGACAGGGTGGGGAAACACTGAAGCTTTCTTT. Translation gives CASSLVRTGWGNTEAFF.